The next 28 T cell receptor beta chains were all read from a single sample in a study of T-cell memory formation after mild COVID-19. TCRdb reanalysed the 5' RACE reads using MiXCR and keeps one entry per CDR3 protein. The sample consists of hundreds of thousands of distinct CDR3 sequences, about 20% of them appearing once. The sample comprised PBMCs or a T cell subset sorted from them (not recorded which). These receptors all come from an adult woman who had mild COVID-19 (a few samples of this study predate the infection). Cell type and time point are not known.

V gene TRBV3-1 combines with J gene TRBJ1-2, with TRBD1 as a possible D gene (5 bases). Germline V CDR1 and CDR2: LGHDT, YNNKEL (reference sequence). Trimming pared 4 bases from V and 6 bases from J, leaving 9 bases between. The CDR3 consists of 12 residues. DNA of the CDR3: TGTGCCAGCAGCCGGGGACGGGATGGCTACACCTTC. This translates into CASSRGRDGYTF.

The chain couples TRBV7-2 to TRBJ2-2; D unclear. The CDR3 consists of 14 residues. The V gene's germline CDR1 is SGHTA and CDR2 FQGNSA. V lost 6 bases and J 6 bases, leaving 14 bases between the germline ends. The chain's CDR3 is CASRLPNSAGELFF. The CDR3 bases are TGTGCCAGCAGGCTCCCCAATAGTGCCGGGGAGCTGTTTTTT.

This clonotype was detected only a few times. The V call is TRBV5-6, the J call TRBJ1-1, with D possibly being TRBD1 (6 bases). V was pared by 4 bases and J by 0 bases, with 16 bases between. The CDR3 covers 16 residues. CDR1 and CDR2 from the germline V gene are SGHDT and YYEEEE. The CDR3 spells CASSIDGTHMNTEAFF. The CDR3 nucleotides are TGTGCCAGCAGCATCGACGGGACACACATGAACACTGAAGCTTTCTTT.

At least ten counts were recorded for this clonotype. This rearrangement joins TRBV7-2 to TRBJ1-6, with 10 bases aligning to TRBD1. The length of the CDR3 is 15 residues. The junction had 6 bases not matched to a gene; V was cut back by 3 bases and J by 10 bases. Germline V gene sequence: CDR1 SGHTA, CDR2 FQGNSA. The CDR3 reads CASSFRQGAGSPLHF. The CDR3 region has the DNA TGTGCCAGCAGCTTCCGACAGGGGGCTGGGTCACCCCTCCACTTT.

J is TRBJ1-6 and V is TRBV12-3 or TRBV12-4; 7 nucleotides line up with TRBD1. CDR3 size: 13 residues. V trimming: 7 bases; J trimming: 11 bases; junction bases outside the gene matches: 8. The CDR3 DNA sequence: TGTGCCAGCAAAAGACAGGGTGGCACACCCCTCCACTTT. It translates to CASKRQGGTPLHF.

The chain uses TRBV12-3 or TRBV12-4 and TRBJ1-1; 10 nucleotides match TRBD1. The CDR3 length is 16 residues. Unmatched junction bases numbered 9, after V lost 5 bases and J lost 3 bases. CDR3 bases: TGTGCCAGCAGTCCGGGACAGGGGTTTCCGGACACTGAAGCTTTCTTT. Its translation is CASSPGQGFPDTEAFF.

The CDR3 region is CASSVSDYGYTF. The DNA of the CDR3 is TGCGCCAGCAGCGTGAGTGACTATGGCTACACCTTC. The chain links TRBV5-1 to TRBJ1-2, with D uncertain. Germline V CDR1 and CDR2: SGHRS, YFSETQ. The CDR3 is 12 residues long. Trimming shortened V by 4 bases and J by 3 bases, and 7 bases separated the two germline ends.

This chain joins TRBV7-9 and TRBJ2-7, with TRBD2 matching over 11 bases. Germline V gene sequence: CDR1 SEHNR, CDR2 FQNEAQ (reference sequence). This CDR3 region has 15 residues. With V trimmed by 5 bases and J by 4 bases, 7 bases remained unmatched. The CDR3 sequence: CASSRASGGKYEQYF. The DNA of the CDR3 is TGTGCCAGCAGCCGCGCTAGCGGGGGGAAATACGAGCAGTACTTC.

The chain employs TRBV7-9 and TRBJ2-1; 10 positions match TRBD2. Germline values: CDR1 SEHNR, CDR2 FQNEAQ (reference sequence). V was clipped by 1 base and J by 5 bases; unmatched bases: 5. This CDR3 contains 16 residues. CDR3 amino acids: CASSLVLAGENNEQFF. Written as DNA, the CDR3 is TGTGCCAGCAGCTTAGTCCTAGCGGGGGAAAACAATGAGCAGTTCTTC.

CDR3 protein: CASSPLYPAGTDTQYF. CDR3 sequence (DNA): TGTGCCAGCTCACCACTCTATCCGGCTGGCACAGATACGCAGTATTTT. The chain uses TRBV18 and TRBJ2-3; D is uncertain. Germline V gene lookup returns CDR1 KGHSH and CDR2 LQKENI. Trimming removed 1 base at V and 1 base at J, with 12 bases between. This CDR3 has 16 amino acids.

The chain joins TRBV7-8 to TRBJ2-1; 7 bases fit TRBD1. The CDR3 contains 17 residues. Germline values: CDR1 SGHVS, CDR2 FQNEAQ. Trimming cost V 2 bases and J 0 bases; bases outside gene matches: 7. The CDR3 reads CASSLKTGSPSYNEQFF. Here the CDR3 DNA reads TGTGCCAGCAGCTTAAAGACAGGGAGCCCCTCCTACAATGAGCAGTTCTTC.

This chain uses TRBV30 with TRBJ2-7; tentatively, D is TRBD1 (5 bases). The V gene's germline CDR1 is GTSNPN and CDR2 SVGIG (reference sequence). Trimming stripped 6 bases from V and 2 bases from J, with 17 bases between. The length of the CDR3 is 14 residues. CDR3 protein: CACFPPQGTYEQYF. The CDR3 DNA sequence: TGTGCCTGCTTCCCCCCCCAGGGAACCTACGAGCAGTACTTC.

In DNA, the CDR3 is TGCAGTGCTAGTGACAGGACAGGGCTTGGCTACACCTTC. Translating gives CSASDRTGLGYTF. The rearrangement joins TRBV20-1 to TRBJ1-2; the match to TRBD1 covers 8 bases. The V segment lost 3 bases and the J segment 7 bases; nucleotides outside the gene matches: 7. The germline gives CDR1 DFQATT, CDR2 SNEGSKA (reference sequence). The CDR3 runs to 13 residues.

CDR3 loop: CASSVASSGAQETQYF. The CDR3 coding sequence is TGTGCCAGCAGCGTAGCTAGTAGCGGTGCTCAAGAGACCCAGTACTTC. This rearrangement joins TRBV9 to TRBJ2-5, with D possibly TRBD2 on 6 matching bases. CDR3 length: 16 residues. In germline, CDR1 is SGDLS, CDR2 YYNGEE. Trimming took off 0 bases at V and 2 bases at J, with 14 bases between the two ends.

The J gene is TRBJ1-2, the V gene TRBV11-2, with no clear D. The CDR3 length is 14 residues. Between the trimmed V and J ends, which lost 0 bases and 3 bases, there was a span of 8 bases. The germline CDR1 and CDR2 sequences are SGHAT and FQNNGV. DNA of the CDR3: TGTGCCAGCAGCTTAGATCCGACATACTATGGCTACACCTTC. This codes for CASSLDPTYYGYTF.

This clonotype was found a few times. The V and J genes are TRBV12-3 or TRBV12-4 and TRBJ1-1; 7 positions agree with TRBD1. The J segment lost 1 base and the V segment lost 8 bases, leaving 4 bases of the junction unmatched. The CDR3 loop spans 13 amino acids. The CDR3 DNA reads TGTGCCAGCCGGACAGGACAGAACACTGAAGCTTTCTTT. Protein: CASRTGQNTEAFF.

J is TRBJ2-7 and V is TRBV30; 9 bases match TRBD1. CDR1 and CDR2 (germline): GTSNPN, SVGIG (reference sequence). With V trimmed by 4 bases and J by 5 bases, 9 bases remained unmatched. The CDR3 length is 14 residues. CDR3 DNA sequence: TGTGCCTGGAAACGGACAGGGGCTCGGCACGAGCAGTACTTC. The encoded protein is CAWKRTGARHEQYF.

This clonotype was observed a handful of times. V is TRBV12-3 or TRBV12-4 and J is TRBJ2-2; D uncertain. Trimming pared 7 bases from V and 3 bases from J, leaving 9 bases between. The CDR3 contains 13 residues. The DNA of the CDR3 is TGTGCCAGCAACGAACAGCACACCGGGGAGCTGTTTTTT. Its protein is CASNEQHTGELFF.

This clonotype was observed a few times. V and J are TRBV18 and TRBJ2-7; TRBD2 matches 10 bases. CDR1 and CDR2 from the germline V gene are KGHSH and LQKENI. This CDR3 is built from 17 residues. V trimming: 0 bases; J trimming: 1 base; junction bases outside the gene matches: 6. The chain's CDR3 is CASSPPRSGRVSYEQYF. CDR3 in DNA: TGTGCCAGCTCACCACCGCGGAGCGGGAGGGTATCCTACGAGCAGTACTTC.

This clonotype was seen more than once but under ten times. This CDR3 reads CASSPRPGLDDEQYF. In DNA, the CDR3 is TGTGCCAGCAGCCCCCGTCCGGGACTAGACGACGAGCAGTACTTC. The gene calls are TRBV7-6 and TRBJ2-7, with 8 bases that match TRBD2. The CDR3 totals 15 residues. The V segment lost 5 bases and the J segment 5 bases; nucleotides outside the gene matches: 11. Germline CDR1 and CDR2: SGHVS and FNYEAQ.

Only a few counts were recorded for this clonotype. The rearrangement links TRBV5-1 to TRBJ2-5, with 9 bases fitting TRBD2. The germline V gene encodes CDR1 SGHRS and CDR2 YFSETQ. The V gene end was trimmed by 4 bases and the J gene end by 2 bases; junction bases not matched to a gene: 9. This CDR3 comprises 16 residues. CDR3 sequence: CASSLSGGGGQETQYF. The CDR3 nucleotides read TGCGCCAGCAGCCTTAGCGGGGGCGGAGGGCAAGAGACCCAGTACTTC.

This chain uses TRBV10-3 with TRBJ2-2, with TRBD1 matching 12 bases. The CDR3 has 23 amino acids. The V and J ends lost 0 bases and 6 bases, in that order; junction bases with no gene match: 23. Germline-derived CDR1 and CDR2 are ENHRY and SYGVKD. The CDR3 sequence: CAISESLEVPGQGALEQAGELFF. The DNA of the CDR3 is TGTGCCATCAGTGAGTCATTGGAGGTACCGGGACAGGGGGCGCTGGAACAGGCCGGGGAGCTGTTTTTT.

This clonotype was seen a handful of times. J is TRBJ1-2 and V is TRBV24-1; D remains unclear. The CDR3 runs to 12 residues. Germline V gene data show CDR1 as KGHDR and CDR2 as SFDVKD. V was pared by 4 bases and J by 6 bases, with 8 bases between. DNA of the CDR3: TGTGCCACCAGTGAGGCTGGGAATGGCTACACCTTC. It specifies CATSEAGNGYTF.

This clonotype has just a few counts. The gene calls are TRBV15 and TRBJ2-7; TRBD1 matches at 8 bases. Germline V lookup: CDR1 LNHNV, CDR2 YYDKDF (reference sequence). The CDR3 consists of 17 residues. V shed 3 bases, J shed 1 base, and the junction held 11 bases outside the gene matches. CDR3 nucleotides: TGTGCCACCAGCAGCCCCTGGACAGGGAGATCTTCCTACGAGCAGTACTTC. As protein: CATSSPWTGRSSYEQYF.

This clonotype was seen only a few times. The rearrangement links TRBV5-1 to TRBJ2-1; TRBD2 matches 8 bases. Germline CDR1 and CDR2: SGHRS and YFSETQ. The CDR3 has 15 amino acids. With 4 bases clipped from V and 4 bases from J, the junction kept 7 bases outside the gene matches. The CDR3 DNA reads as TGCGCCAGCAGCCGCGGGGGGACCTCATACAATGAGCAGTTCTTC. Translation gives CASSRGGTSYNEQFF.

The CDR3 sequence: CASSQEGSGIKNIQYF. Here the CDR3 DNA reads TGCGCCAGCAGCCAAGAGGGTAGCGGGATCAAAAACATTCAGTACTTC. The chain joins TRBV4-3 to TRBJ2-4, with 8 bases that match TRBD2. The CDR3 totals 16 residues. The junction had 4 bases not matched to a gene; V was cut back by 0 bases and J by 3 bases. Germline assignment: CDR1 LGHNA and CDR2 YSLEER.

CDR3 DNA sequence: TGCGCCAGCAGCCAAAGAGGGGGAGACAGGGATGGCTACACCTTC. As protein: CASSQRGGDRDGYTF. The chain carries TRBV4-1 and TRBJ1-2, with TRBD1 matching over 7 bases. The V segment lost 2 bases and the J segment 6 bases; nucleotides outside the gene matches: 9. This CDR3 has 15 amino acids. Germline CDR1 MGHRA, CDR2 YSYEKL.

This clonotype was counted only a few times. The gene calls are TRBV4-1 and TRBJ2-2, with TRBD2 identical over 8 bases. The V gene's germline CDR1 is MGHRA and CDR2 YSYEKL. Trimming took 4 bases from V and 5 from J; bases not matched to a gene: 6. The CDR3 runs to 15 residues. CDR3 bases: TGCGCCAGCAGCCTAACAGCGGGGGTTACCGGGGAGCTGTTTTTT. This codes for CASSLTAGVTGELFF.